This TCR beta chain was captured in a study of pediatric ulcerative colitis. This clone was detected only a few times. Before the diagnostic colonoscopy, ulcerative colitis patients were free of immunosuppressive medication. Blood was drawn at the time of colonoscopy. Sequencing depth was up to 500,000 reads per sample. The data were produced by immunoSEQ multiplex PCR, yet TCRdb's version contains in-frame clones alone and is incomplete. Among approximately 32,000 clones listed, roughly four fifths were seen once. Germline CDR1 and CDR2: SGHVS and FQNEAQ. This CDR3 comprises 15 residues. Losses at the gene ends were 4 bases for V and 3 bases for J; bases not matched to a gene: 6.

The rearrangement links TRBV7-8 to TRBJ1-3; TRBD1 agrees at 7 bases. The TCR sequence derives from a boy between 10 and 17 years old with severe ulcerative colitis. The material sequenced was blood. The CDR3 region has the DNA TGTGCCAGCAGCTCTTACAGGGGAGGTGGAAACACCATATATTTT. It codes for CASSSYRGGGNTIYF.